This entry is about one T cell receptor beta chain. This record belongs to a study of control samples from healthy donors and cancer patients. The assay was immunoSEQ multiplex PCR, and TCRdb's table has in-frame clones only and misses some. The sample includes roughly 120,000 clones, roughly 92% of them seen just once. The CDR3 contains 12 residues. V shed 2 bases and J shed 1 base, with 3 bases lying between them. Per the germline V gene, CDR1 is SGHRS and CDR2 is YFSETQ. Input material: blood. The source of this sequence is a man younger than 45 in good health. The chain recombines TRBV5-1 with TRBJ1-1, with D unclear. The CDR3: CASSFGNTEAFF. The CDR3 DNA is TGCGCCAGCAGCTTCGGGAACACTGAAGCTTTCTTT.